This record covers a single TCR beta chain. Its antigen has not been determined. No much larger clonotype is one base removed from it; base qualities were not supplied. The sample is drawn from a study of beta chain features in type 1 diabetes (dated by TCRdb to about 2018). Concerning the study at large: No differences in mean age, gender distribution, total cell number or subset yield were found between patients and healthy donors. A total of 100 million to 140 million sorted cells were examined across all samples, and the number of cells per subset was strongly correlated with RNA yield. Whereas all 30 or so donors provided naive and central memory subsets, regulatory and stem cell-like memory subsets were isolated from just 8 patients and roughly eight healthy donors. In the study, TCRB repertoires of sorted circulating CD4+ T cell subsets from recently diagnosed type 1 diabetes patients were compared with those of matched healthy donors. Study-wide findings and limitations: Because cDNA was sequenced instead of genomic DNA, activated cells with high expression could be over-represented, although the groups did not differ in activation or CD3 levels. Fewer insertions and more nucleotide deletions at VDJ recombination sites were observed in patients with type 1 diabetes, implying thymic rearrangement abnormalities. In all four CD4+ subsets, TCRB CDR3 length was moderately but significantly shorter in type 1 diabetes patients. Because small numbers of individuals were included in the HLA sub-analyses, any influence of HLA type on TCRB rearrangement was left unresolved. PCR might favor shorter templates, but patient and control samples were amplified and corrected together, so any skew would affect both groups equally. Naive, central memory and regulatory TCRB repertoires appeared to be more similar among patients than among healthy donors.

All of the isolated RNA was reverse transcribed with the High Capacity cDNA Reverse Transcription Kit, so expressed TCRB transcripts were sequenced. Deep immunoSEQ sequencing was applied to naive, central memory and regulatory T cell samples, giving an average of roughly 3.5 million total reads per sample. Sorted cells were lysed in RLT buffer, and RNA was extracted using DNase-treated RNeasy Micro or Mini kits according to cell number. To prevent cross-contamination, every cell subset was processed on its own, while patient and healthy donor samples were processed together. Using the immunoSEQ multiplex PCR, TCRB sequences were amplified from cDNA into 87-bp fragments spanning the CDR3 region. Sequencing of the amplicons was done on the Illumina HiSeq platform. As for the authors' bioinformatics: Synthetic template baselines were used to correct PCR bias computationally, reads within Hamming distance 2 were collapsed together, and singletons that could not be merged were discarded. By aligning reads against IMGT, V, D and J genes, CDR3 length, and insertions or deletions at six rearrangement sites were assigned. Within each subset, clonotype counts were normalized to sorted cell number, after which true diversity and Gini coefficients were computed with the tcR R package. The overlap coefficient, calculated on TCRB nucleotide sequences, was used to measure repertoire sharing. This is the immuneACCESS table as TCRdb keeps it, with only in-frame sequences that have V and J called. A part of the clones is gone; compared with another copy, unresolved V genes explain less than half, and the rest is unexplained. V, J and clone size reflect that table, while D and trimming were determined from the DNA. For this sample there are 250,000 to 300,000 clones; about 7.8% appear just once. The ten largest clonotypes hold more than 0.9% of the sample.

Inclusive of the bounding cysteine and phenylalanine, the CDR3 is 16 residues long. Only the CDR3 portion is preserved as DNA: 48 bases, with reading frame beginning at the first base. Sequences MNHNY (CDR1) and SVGAGI (CDR2) are obtained from the germline V gene (reference sequence). V gives up 0 bases and J gives up 3 bases, and the segment between their germline ends measures 11 bases. From each donor, a single peripheral blood sample of approximately 120 mL on average was drawn into heparinised tubes. Naive, central memory, regulatory and stem cell-like memory CD4+ T cells were sorted on a BD FACSAria II using a panel including CD45RO, CCR7, CD25, CD127, CD95 and CD27. Every sorted population had a purity above 95%. Right away, PBMCs were isolated by Lymphoprep density gradient centrifugation and were stained directly, with no culture step. To minimize batch effects, samples were stained and sorted in pairs, one healthy donor with one patient per experiment.

The sequence joins TRBV6-6 to TRBJ1-4; no D segment can be confidently identified. Sequencing was carried out using central memory CD4+ T cells from blood. The clonotype was recovered from a woman between 18 and 30 years old in good health. The CDR3 sequence is CASSYSGNWANEKLFF. In nucleotide form, the sequence is TGTGCCAGCAGTTACTCTGGGAACTGGGCTAATGAAAAACTGTTTTTT.